The 26 T cell receptor beta chains presented below share a single source sample, sequenced in a study of blood T cell repertoires in COVID-19. Assay: immunoSEQ multiplex PCR; the TCRdb copy retains only in-frame clones and omits some. The sample lists approximately 260,000 clones, about nine tenths occurring once. The sample was peripheral blood. The source is a man between 50 and 59 years old with acute or convalescent COVID-19.

The J gene is TRBJ2-7, the V gene TRBV19; D is uncertain. The germline V gene encodes CDR1 LNHDA and CDR2 SQIVND (reference sequence). Trimming removed 2 bases at V and 2 bases at J, with 7 bases between. The CDR3 has 13 amino acids. The CDR3 sequence: CASSIRDTYEQYF. CDR3 DNA: TGTGCCAGTAGTATAAGAGACACCTACGAGCAGTACTTC. The variable domain in full, completed from reference TRBV19 and TRBJ2-7, reads DGGITQSPKYLFRKEGQNVTLSCEQNLNHDAMYWYRQDPGQGLRLIYYSQIVNDFQKGDIAEGYSVSREKKESFPLTVTSAQKNPTAFYLCASSIRDTYEQYFGPGTRLTVT.

This chain links TRBV18 with TRBJ2-1; D not certain. This CDR3 is built from 16 residues. The germline V gene encodes CDR1 KGHSH and CDR2 LQKENI. The V and J ends lost 0 bases and 2 bases respectively, with 11 bases between them. Here the CDR3 reads CASSPPTSLAYNEQFF. In DNA, the CDR3 is TGTGCCAGCTCACCACCGACAAGCTTAGCCTACAATGAGCAGTTCTTC. The full variable domain, completed using reference TRBV18 and TRBJ2-1, is NAGVMQNPRHLVRRRGQEARLRCSPMKGHSHVYWYRQLPEEGLKFMVYLQKENIIDESGMPKERFSAEFPKEGPSILRIQQVVRGDSAAYFCASSPPTSLAYNEQFFGPGTRLTVL.

Details on this clone: At the DNA level, this CDR3 is encoded by other sequences in the same sample as well. The rearrangement links TRBV7-3 to TRBJ2-7; 8 bases are a match to TRBD1. Germline-derived CDR1 and CDR2 are SGHTA and FQGTGA. The CDR3 sequence is 13 residues long. The V segment lost 4 bases and the J segment 6 bases; nucleotides outside the gene matches: 5. This CDR3 is CASSSTGASEQYF. Here the CDR3 DNA reads TGTGCCAGCAGCTCGACAGGGGCCAGCGAGCAGTACTTC.

The gene calls are TRBV9 and TRBJ2-7, with 12 bases lining up with TRBD2. CDR1 and CDR2 from the germline V gene are SGDLS and YYNGEE. J was trimmed by 2 bases and V by 0 bases; bases with no gene match: 6. This CDR3 region has 17 residues. The CDR3 DNA follows: TGTGCCAGCAGCGTAGGGCCGGGACTAGCGGGTCCCTACGAGCAGTACTTC. Its protein is CASSVGPGLAGPYEQYF.

The genes are TRBV3-1 (or the pseudogene TRBV3-2) and TRBJ2-2; TRBD2 might be the D (5 bases). Trimming took off 4 bases at V and 0 bases at J, with 15 bases between the two ends. Germline lookup yields CDR1 LGHDT and CDR2 YNNKEL (reference sequence). The CDR3 is 17 amino acids. The CDR3 loop reads CASSRKERLTNTGELFF. CDR3 nucleotide sequence: TGTGCCAGCAGCCGCAAAGAGCGGTTAACGAACACCGGGGAGCTGTTTTTT.

The gene calls are TRBV9 and TRBJ2-5; 10 bases line up with TRBD1. The germline CDR1 and CDR2 sequences are SGDLS and YYNGEE. The V segment lost 4 bases and the J segment 4 bases; nucleotides outside the gene matches: 7. This CDR3 is 15 amino acids long. The CDR3 protein is CASSLAGTGVETQYF. The DNA of the CDR3 is TGTGCCAGCAGCTTAGCCGGGACAGGGGTAGAGACCCAGTACTTC.

V is TRBV19 and J is TRBJ1-5; D not certain. V was cut by 3 bases and J by 7 bases, with 10 bases left in between. CDR1 is LNHDA, CDR2 SQIVND, per germline (reference sequence). The CDR3 sequence is 13 residues long. This CDR3 is CASSIRVDQPQHF. The CDR3 bases are TGTGCCAGTAGTATTCGGGTAGACCAGCCCCAGCATTTT.

This clone occurred once. The CDR3 sequence is CSAEQGDVAFF. The CDR3 nucleotides are TGCAGCGCCGAGCAGGGGGACGTTGCTTTCTTT. The chain uses TRBV29-1 and TRBJ1-1, with 7 nucleotides matching TRBD1. Germline trimming cut 7 bases from V and 11 bases from J; bases unmatched to any gene: 10. The CDR3 contains 11 residues. The germline CDR1 and CDR2 sequences are SQVTM and ANQGSEA.

The V gene is TRBV18, the J gene TRBJ2-5; 9 positions agree with TRBD2. The V segment lost 6 bases and the J segment 5 bases; nucleotides outside the gene matches: 4. The CDR3 consists of 13 residues. The germline gives CDR1 KGHSH, CDR2 LQKENI. CDR3 sequence: CASSGTSLETQYF. CDR3 nucleotide sequence: TGTGCCAGCTCCGGGACTAGCCTGGAGACCCAGTACTTC.

The chain is built from TRBV29-1 and TRBJ2-7; TRBD2 is a possible D gene (7 bases). This CDR3 region has 14 residues. Per the germline V gene, CDR1 is SQVTM and CDR2 is ANQGSEA. Deletions cut 6 bases from V and 2 bases from J, with 17 bases between. The CDR3 spells CSVGGAARTYEQYF. The CDR3 DNA reads as TGCAGCGTGGGGGGGGCGGCGCGGACCTACGAGCAGTACTTC.

This clone has a handful of counts. V and J are TRBV5-1 and TRBJ2-2; possibly TRBD2 for D (5 bases). V lost 2 bases to trimming and J lost 1 base, with 12 bases between them. The V gene's germline CDR1 is SGHRS and CDR2 YFSETQ. The length of the CDR3 is 16 residues. The CDR3 DNA reads TGCGCCAGCAGCTTCTCCGGGAAATTGAACACCGGGGAGCTGTTTTTT. Amino acid sequence: CASSFSGKLNTGELFF.

This chain links TRBV4-1 with TRBJ2-1; weak D call: TRBD1 (5 bases). From germline, CDR1 is MGHRA and CDR2 YSYEKL. Trimming left V 0 bases short and J 0 bases short, with 9 bases between. The CDR3 is 16 amino acids. For the CDR3, the DNA is TGCGCCAGCAGCCAAGATAGGGGCCGCTCCTACAATGAGCAGTTCTTC. It encodes CASSQDRGRSYNEQFF.

The chain couples TRBV19 to TRBJ1-2; no clear D gene. The CDR3 sequence is 15 residues long. Germline V CDR1 and CDR2: LNHDA, SQIVND (reference sequence). V lost 1 base and J 3 bases, leaving 12 bases between the germline ends. This CDR3 is CASSIGLGMHYGYTF. The DNA of the CDR3 is TGTGCCAGTAGTATAGGTCTGGGCATGCACTATGGCTACACCTTC.

This clone was seen only a few times. This chain links TRBV12-3 or TRBV12-4 with TRBJ1-4; D remains ambiguous. V was pared by 5 bases and J by 0 bases, with 4 bases between. The CDR3 spans 13 residues. DNA for the CDR3: TGTGCCAGCAGTCGGTCAACTAATGAAAAACTGTTTTTT. Its translation: CASSRSTNEKLFF.

This clone was seen once. The chain couples TRBV11-2 to TRBJ1-5; TRBD1 is a possible D gene (5 bases). The germline gives CDR1 SGHAT, CDR2 FQNNGV. This CDR3 spans 15 amino acids. Trimming took off 4 bases at V and 6 bases at J, with 16 bases between the two ends. In DNA, the CDR3 is TGTGCCAGCAGCTCCCTACGGGGGGTTGGTCAGCCCCAGCATTTT. This translates into CASSSLRGVGQPQHF.

The J gene is TRBJ1-6, the V gene TRBV3-1 (or the pseudogene TRBV3-2), with a weak D call TRBD1 (6 bases). The ends were cut back, 1 base at V and 9 bases at J, with 10 bases in the middle. The germline V gene encodes CDR1 LGHDT and CDR2 YNNKEL (reference sequence). The CDR3 has 14 residues. The CDR3 nucleotides are TGTGCCAGCAGCCAAGGAGTGGGGGCTTCACCCCTCCACTTT. The encoded protein is CASSQGVGASPLHF.

There are many counts of this clone. This sample includes further DNA sequences coding for the same CDR3. The chain links TRBV5-4 to TRBJ2-7; TRBD2 might be the D (5 bases). Germline CDR1 SGHNT, CDR2 YYREEE (reference sequence). Between the trimmed V and J ends, which lost 3 bases and 6 bases, there was a span of 7 bases. CDR3 length: 11 residues. DNA for the CDR3: TGTGCCAGCAGCTCCCGGGGCGAGCAGTACTTC. Protein product: CASSSRGEQYF.

The rearrangement uses TRBV7-9 and TRBJ2-5, with D maybe TRBD2 (6 bases). CDR1 is SEHNR and CDR2 is FQNEAQ in the germline V gene (reference sequence). The CDR3 sequence is 13 residues long. V was clipped by 5 bases and J by 3 bases, with 10 bases between them. The CDR3 sequence is CASSRWGEETQYF. CDR3 sequence (DNA): TGTGCCAGCAGCCGGTGGGGGGAAGAGACCCAGTACTTC.

V and J are TRBV28 and TRBJ1-3; 9 nucleotides match TRBD1. Germline V gives CDR1 MDHEN, CDR2 SYDVKM. The ends lost 4 bases at V and 4 bases at J; junction bases unmatched: 5. This CDR3 is built from 15 residues. This CDR3 reads CASSSLGTGGNTIYF. The CDR3 nucleotides are TGTGCCAGCAGTTCCCTCGGGACAGGGGGAAACACCATATATTTT. Drawing the rest from reference TRBV28 and TRBJ1-3, the complete variable domain is DVKVTQSSRYLVKRTGEKVFLECVQDMDHENMFWYRQDPGLGLRLIYFSYDVKMKEKGDIPEGYSVSREKKERFSLILESASTNQTSMYLCASSSLGTGGNTIYFGEGSWLTVV.

The chain combines TRBV7-9 with TRBJ1-2; D gene unclear. The CDR3 totals 16 residues. The V and J ends lost 4 bases and 0 bases respectively, with 15 bases between them. Per the germline V gene, CDR1 is SEHNR and CDR2 is FQNEAQ (reference sequence). CDR3 bases: TGTGCCAGCAGCTCCCCCGAAGATCGAGCTAACTATGGCTACACCTTC. It codes for CASSSPEDRANYGYTF.

In nucleotides, the CDR3 is TGTGCCAGCAGCCCCTGGAGACTAGTACCTTCCCACGAGCAGTACTTC. The encoded protein is CASSPWRLVPSHEQYF. This chain connects TRBV9 to TRBJ2-7; maybe TRBD2 (6 bases). CDR3 length: 16 amino acids. The V and J ends lost 4 bases and 5 bases respectively, with 22 bases between them. Germline CDR1 and CDR2: SGDLS and YYNGEE.

The J gene is TRBJ1-1, the V gene TRBV9, with 7 bases matching TRBD1. The CDR3 covers 16 residues. V trimming: 0 bases; J trimming: 1 base; junction bases outside the gene matches: 6. CDR1 and CDR2 (germline): SGDLS, YYNGEE. The chain's CDR3 is CASSVGGAGGNTEAFF. The DNA of the CDR3 is TGTGCCAGCAGCGTAGGAGGAGCAGGGGGGAACACTGAAGCTTTCTTT.

This clone was detected once. The CDR3 here is CAIMGQEGYEQYF. The CDR3 DNA is TGTGCCATCATGGGGCAGGAAGGCTACGAGCAGTACTTC. This chain links TRBV10-3 with TRBJ2-7, with a weak D call TRBD1 (5 bases). This CDR3 comprises 13 residues. Germline CDR1 reads ENHRY; CDR2 reads SYGVKD. V lost 7 bases to trimming and J lost 3 bases, with 13 bases between them.

The chain has TRBV9 and TRBJ1-4; 7 bases line up with TRBD1. Germline CDR1 SGDLS, CDR2 YYNGEE. V lost 4 bases and J lost 5; bases outside the gene matches: 5. The CDR3 runs 14 residues. CDR3 nucleotide sequence: TGTGCCAGCAGCCCTTCGACAGGGAATGAAAAACTGTTTTTT. This gives the protein CASSPSTGNEKLFF.

This chain uses TRBV5-1 with TRBJ2-3; a weak D match, TRBD1 (6 bases). V lost 4 bases, J lost 3 bases, and 18 bases lay in between. CDR1 is SGHRS and CDR2 is YFSETQ in the germline V gene. The CDR3 extends over 16 amino acids. The CDR3 DNA is TGCGCCAGCAGCATGTATAACAGGGCTAGTACAGATACGCAGTATTTT. It specifies CASSMYNRASTDTQYF.

The chain has TRBV25-1 and TRBJ1-2; 11 bases are shared with TRBD1. There are 13 residues in the CDR3. Germline-derived CDR1 and CDR2 are MGHDK and SYGVNS. V lost 8 bases and J lost 8; bases outside the gene matches: 7. CDR3 bases: TGTGCCAGCTACTCGGACAGGGGGCAAGGCTACACCTTC. Protein product: CASYSDRGQGYTF.